Listed below are T cell receptor beta chains from one sample, sequenced in a study of OX40 agonist ivuxolimab in advanced cancers. Assay used: immunoSEQ multiplex PCR; TCRdb lists only in-frame clones, some missing. The data show around 40,000 clones, about 80% seen once. The source material was CD4+ or CD8+ T cells sorted from blood, sampled in a trial of the OX40 agonist ivuxolimab. These receptor sequences come from an adult with an advanced solid tumor such as melanoma, head and neck, liver or kidney cancer. The CDR3 runs from the conserved cysteine through the conserved F or W. Fields, in order: clone size, V gene, J gene, D gene, CDR3 DNA, CDR3 protein. A D gene is named only where the DNA matches it firmly. Size is stated for part of the rows, as once, few or many counts, or as a class when the clone is expanded.

size: NA; V: TRBV6-5; J: TRBJ2-7; D: TRBD2; DNA: TGTGCCAGCAGGATAAGCGGGAGCGGGTACGAGCAGTACTTC; CDR3: CASRISGSGYEQYF
size: NA; V: TRBV10-3; J: TRBJ2-5; D: NA; DNA: TGTGCCATCAGTGGGACCCCGGGCCGGGAGGAGACCCAGTACTTC; CDR3: CAISGTPGREETQYF
size: NA; V: TRBV5-4; J: TRBJ2-7; D: NA; DNA: TGTGCCAGCAGCTCGCCGGGCTCGGGATACGAGCAGTACTTC; CDR3: CASSSPGSGYEQYF
size: few; V: TRBV18; J: TRBJ2-3; D: TRBD2; DNA: TGTGCCAGCGCCCTCTTTCCTAGCGGGAGTAGCACAGATACGCAGTATTTT; CDR3: CASALFPSGSSTDTQYF
size: few; V: TRBV5-1; J: TRBJ2-7; D: TRBD2; DNA: TGCGCCAGCAGGCTCGTGGGAGGGACCTACGAGCAGTACTTC; CDR3: CASRLVGGTYEQYF
size: NA; V: TRBV15; J: TRBJ2-3; D: TRBD1; DNA: TGTGCCACCAGCAGAGATCAAAGGGAAGGGGGCCAAGATACGCAGTATTTT; CDR3: CATSRDQREGGQDTQYF
size: few; V: TRBV10-3; J: TRBJ1-4; D: NA; DNA: TGTGCCATTAGACAGGACGCAACTAATGAAAAACTGTTTTTT; CDR3: CAIRQDATNEKLFF
size: NA; V: TRBV10-3; J: TRBJ2-1; D: TRBD1; DNA: TGTGCCGCACAGGGACAGGACTACAATGAGCAGTTCTTC; CDR3: CAAQGQDYNEQFF
size: NA; V: TRBV7-2; J: TRBJ2-2; D: NA; DNA: TGTGCCAGCAGCTTAGGTTTTGCCGGGGAGCTGTTTTTT; CDR3: CASSLGFAGELFF
size: NA; V: TRBV6-1; J: TRBJ2-1; D: TRBD2; DNA: TGTGCCAGCAGTGAAGTGGGGGGGGGAGAGCAGTTCTTC; CDR3: CASSEVGGGEQFF
size: NA; V: TRBV7-8; J: TRBJ1-3; D: NA; DNA: TGTGCCAGCAGCTTAACGGACCAGAACACCATATATTTT; CDR3: CASSLTDQNTIYF
size: NA; V: TRBV11-3; J: TRBJ2-1; D: NA; DNA: TGTGCCAGCAGCTTAGGGGCCCGGCCTCAGACTTCGCTCAATGAGCAGTTCTTC; CDR3: CASSLGARPQTSLNEQFF
size: NA; V: TRBV7-9; J: TRBJ2-7; D: NA; DNA: TGTGCCAGCAGCTTTTCCTACGAGCAGTACTTC; CDR3: CASSFSYEQYF
size: NA; V: TRBV4-3; J: TRBJ1-5; D: NA; DNA: TGCGCCAGCAGCCAAGGGAACAATCAGCCCCAGCATTTT; CDR3: CASSQGNNQPQHF
size: once; V: TRBV30; J: TRBJ1-6; D: NA; DNA: TGTGCCTGGGGCCCGGAGGCCGCCGGGAATTCACCCCTCCACTTT; CDR3: CAWGPEAAGNSPLHF